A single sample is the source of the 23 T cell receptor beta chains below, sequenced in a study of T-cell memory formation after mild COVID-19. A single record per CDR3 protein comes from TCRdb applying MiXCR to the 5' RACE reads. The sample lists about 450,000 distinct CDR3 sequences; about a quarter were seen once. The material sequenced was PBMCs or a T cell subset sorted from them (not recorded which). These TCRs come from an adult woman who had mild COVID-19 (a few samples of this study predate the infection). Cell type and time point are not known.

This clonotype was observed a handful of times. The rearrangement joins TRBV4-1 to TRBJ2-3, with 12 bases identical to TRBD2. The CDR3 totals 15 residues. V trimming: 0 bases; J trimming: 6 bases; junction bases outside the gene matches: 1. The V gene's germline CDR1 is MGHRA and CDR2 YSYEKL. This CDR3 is CASSQEGTSGDTQYF. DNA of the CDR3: TGCGCCAGCAGCCAAGAGGGGACTAGCGGGGATACGCAGTATTTT.

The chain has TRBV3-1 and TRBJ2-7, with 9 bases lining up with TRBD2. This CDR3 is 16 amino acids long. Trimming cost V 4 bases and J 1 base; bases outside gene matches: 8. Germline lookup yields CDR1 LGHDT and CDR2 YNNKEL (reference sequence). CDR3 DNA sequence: TGTGCCAGCAGCCCGAGCCCCCTAGCGGGGTCCTACGAGCAGTACTTC. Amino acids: CASSPSPLAGSYEQYF.

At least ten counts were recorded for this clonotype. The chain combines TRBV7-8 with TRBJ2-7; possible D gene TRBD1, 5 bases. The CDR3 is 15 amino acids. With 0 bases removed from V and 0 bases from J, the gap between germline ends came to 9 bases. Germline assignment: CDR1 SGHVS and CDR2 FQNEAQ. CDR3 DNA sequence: TGTGCCAGCAGCTTAGCGCAGGGTCCCTCCTACGAGCAGTACTTC. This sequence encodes CASSLAQGPSYEQYF.

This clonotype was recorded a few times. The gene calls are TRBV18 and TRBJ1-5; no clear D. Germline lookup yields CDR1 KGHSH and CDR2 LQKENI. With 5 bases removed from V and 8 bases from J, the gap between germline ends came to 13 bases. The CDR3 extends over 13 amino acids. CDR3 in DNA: TGTGCCAGCTCAACCCAGGTTCTGGAGCCCCAGCATTTT. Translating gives CASSTQVLEPQHF.

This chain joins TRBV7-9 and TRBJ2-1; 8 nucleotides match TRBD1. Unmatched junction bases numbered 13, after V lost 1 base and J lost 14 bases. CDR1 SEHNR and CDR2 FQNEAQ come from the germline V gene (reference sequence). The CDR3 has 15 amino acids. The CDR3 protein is CASSLESGGRVKEFF. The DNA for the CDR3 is TGTGCCAGCAGCTTAGAGTCAGGGGGCCGCGTAAAGGAGTTCTTC.

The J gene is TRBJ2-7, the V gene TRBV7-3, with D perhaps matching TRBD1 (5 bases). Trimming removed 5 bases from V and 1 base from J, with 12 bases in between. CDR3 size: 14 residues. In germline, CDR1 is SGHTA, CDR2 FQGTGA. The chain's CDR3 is CASSPSTDSYEQYF. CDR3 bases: TGTGCCAGCAGCCCCTCGACAGATTCCTACGAGCAGTACTTC.

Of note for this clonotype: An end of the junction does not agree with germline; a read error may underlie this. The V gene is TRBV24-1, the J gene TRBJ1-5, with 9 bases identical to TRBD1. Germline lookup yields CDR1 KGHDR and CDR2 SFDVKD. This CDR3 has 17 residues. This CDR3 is CATSDSSNRGRNQPQRF. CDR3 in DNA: TGTGCCACCAGTGACTCCTCGAACAGGGGGCGAAATCAGCCCCAGCGTTTT.

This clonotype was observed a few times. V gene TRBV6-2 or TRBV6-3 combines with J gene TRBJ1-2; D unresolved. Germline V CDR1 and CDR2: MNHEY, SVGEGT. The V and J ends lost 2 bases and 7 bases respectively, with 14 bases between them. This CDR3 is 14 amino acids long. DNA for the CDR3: TGTGCCAGCAGTTACGCCGCGGGAGCTGGTGGCTACACCTTC. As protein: CASSYAAGAGGYTF.

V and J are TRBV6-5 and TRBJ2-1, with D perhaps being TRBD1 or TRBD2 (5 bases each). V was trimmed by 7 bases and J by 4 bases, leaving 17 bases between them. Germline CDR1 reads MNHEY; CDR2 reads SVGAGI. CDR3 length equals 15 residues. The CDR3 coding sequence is TGTGCCAGCAAAAACCGGGACCACTTATACAATGAGCAGTTCTTC. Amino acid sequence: CASKNRDHLYNEQFF.

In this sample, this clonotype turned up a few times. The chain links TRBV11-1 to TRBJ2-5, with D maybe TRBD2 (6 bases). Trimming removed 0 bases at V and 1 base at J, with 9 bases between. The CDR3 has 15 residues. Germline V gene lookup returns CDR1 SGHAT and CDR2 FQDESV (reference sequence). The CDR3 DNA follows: TGTGCCAGCAGCTTAGCGGGAGGCTTCCAAGAGACCCAGTACTTC. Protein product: CASSLAGGFQETQYF.

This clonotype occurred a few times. The CDR3 reads CASSSDGTPTGYTF. DNA of the CDR3: TGTGCCAGCAGCTCAGACGGGACACCGACTGGCTACACCTTC. The gene calls are TRBV7-9 and TRBJ1-2; possibly TRBD1 for D (6 bases). The CDR3 is 14 residues long. Per the germline V gene, CDR1 is SEHNR and CDR2 is FQNEAQ (reference sequence). V lost 4 bases, J lost 7 bases, and 16 bases lay in between.

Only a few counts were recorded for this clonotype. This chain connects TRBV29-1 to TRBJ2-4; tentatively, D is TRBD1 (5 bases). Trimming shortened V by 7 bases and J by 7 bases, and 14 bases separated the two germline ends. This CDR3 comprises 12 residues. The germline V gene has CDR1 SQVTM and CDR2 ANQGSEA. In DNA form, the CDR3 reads TGCAGCGGTCTGGGCAGGGTGAACATTCAGTACTTC. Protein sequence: CSGLGRVNIQYF.

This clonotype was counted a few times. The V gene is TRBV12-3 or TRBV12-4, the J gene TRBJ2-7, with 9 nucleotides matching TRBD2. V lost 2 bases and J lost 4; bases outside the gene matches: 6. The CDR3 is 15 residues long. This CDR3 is CASSLMSSGSYEQYF. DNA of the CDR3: TGTGCCAGCAGTTTAATGAGTAGCGGGAGTTACGAGCAGTACTTC.

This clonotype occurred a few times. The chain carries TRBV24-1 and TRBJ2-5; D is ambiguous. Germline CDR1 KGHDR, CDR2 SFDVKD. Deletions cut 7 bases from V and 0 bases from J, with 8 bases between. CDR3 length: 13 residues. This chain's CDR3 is CATSDGYQETQYF. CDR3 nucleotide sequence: TGTGCCACCAGCGACGGCTACCAAGAGACCCAGTACTTC.

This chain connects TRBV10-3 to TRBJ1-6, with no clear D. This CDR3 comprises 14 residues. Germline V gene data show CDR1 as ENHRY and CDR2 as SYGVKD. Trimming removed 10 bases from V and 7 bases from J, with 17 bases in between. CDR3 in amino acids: CATLEEGGNSPLHF. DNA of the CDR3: TGTGCCACCCTCGAAGAGGGTGGGAATTCACCCCTCCACTTT.

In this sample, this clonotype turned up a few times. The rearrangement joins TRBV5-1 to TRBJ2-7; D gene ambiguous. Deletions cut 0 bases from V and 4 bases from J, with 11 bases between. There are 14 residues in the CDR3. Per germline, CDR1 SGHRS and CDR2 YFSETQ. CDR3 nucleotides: TGCGCCAGCAGCTTGGCCGTGGAATATTACGAGCAGTACTTC. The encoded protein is CASSLAVEYYEQYF.

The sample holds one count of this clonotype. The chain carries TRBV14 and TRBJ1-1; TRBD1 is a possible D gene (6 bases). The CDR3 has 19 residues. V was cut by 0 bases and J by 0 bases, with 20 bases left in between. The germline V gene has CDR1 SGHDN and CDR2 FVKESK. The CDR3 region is CASSQDNLQGIVMNTEAFF. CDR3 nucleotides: TGTGCCAGCAGCCAAGATAACTTACAGGGTATTGTCATGAACACTGAAGCTTTCTTT.

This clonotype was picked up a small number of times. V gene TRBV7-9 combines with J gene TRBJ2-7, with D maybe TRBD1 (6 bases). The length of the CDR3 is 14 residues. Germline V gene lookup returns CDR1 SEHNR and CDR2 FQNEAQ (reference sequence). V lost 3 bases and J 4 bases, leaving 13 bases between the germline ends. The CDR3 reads CASSFGEQGYEQYF. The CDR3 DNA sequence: TGTGCCAGCAGCTTCGGGGAACAGGGATACGAGCAGTACTTC.

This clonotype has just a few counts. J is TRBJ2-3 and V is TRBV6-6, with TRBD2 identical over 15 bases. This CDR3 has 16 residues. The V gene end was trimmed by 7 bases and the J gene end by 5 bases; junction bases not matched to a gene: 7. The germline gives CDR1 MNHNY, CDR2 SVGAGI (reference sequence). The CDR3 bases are TGTGCCAGCACCTTGGGACTAGCGGGGGGCAGAGATACGCAGTATTTT. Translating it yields CASTLGLAGGRDTQYF.

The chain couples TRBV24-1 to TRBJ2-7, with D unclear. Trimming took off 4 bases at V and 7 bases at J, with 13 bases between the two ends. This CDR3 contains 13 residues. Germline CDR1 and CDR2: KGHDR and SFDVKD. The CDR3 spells CATSDLDLGEQYF. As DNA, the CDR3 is TGTGCCACCAGTGACTTGGACCTGGGAGAGCAGTACTTC.

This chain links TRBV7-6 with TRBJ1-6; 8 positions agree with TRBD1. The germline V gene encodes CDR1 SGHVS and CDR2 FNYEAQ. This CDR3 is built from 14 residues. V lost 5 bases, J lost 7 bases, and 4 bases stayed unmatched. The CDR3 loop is CASSHGTGNSPLHF. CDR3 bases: TGTGCCAGCAGCCACGGGACAGGAAATTCACCCCTCCACTTT.

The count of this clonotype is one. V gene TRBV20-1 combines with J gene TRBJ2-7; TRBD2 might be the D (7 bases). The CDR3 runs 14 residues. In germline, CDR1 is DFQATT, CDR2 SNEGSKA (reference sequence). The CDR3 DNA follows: TGCAGGGCCCGGAGGGGGGGTGCATCCTACGAGCAGTACTTC. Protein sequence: CRARRGGASYEQYF.

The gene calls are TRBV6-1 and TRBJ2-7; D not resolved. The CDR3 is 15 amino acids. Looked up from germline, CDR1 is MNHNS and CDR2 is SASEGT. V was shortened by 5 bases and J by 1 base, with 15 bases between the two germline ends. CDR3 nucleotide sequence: TGTGCCAGCAGTCAGTCTGGGTCAAGGTCCTACGAGCAGTACTTC. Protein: CASSQSGSRSYEQYF.